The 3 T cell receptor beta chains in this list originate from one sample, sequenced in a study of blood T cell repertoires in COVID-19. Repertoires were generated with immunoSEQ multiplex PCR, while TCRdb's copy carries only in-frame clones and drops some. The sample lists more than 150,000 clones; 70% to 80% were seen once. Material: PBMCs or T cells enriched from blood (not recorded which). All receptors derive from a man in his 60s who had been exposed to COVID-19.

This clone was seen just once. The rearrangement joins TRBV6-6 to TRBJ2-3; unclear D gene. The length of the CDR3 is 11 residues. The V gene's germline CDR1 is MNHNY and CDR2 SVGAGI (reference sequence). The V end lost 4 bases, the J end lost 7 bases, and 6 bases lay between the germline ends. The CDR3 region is CASSFLHTQYF. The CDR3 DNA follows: TGTGCCAGCAGTTTCCTCCATACGCAGTATTTT.

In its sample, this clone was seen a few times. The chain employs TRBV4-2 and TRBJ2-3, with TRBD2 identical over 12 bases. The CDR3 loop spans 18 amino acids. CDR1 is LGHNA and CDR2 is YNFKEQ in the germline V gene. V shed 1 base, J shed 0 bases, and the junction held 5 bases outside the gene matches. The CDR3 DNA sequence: TGTGCCAGCAGCCAAGGCGGGACTAGCGGGCCTAGCACAGATACGCAGTATTTT. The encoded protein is CASSQGGTSGPSTDTQYF.

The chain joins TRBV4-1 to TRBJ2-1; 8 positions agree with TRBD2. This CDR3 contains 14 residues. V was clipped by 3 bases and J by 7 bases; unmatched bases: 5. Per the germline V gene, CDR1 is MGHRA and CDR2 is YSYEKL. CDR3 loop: CASSHGTSLNEQFF. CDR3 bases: TGCGCCAGCAGCCACGGGACTAGTCTTAATGAGCAGTTCTTC.